A single sample is the source of the 10 T cell receptor beta chains below, sequenced in a study of blood T cell repertoires in COVID-19. Produced via immunoSEQ multiplex PCR; TCRdb's table is partial and in-frame only. The data hold 100,000 to 150,000 clones, with roughly 91% observed a single time. Sequenced input: peripheral blood. These TCRs come from a man aged 50-60 years with active or convalescent COVID-19.

This clone was seen only a few times. The CDR3 loop reads CASGLTRQTNTEAFF. DNA of the CDR3: TGTGCTAGTGGTTTGACAAGACAGACGAACACTGAAGCTTTCTTT. The chain is built from TRBV12-5 and TRBJ1-1; D is possibly TRBD1 (5 bases). In germline, CDR1 is LGHNT, CDR2 FRNRAP. The CDR3 sequence is 15 residues long. With 2 bases removed from V and 1 base from J, the gap between germline ends came to 11 bases.

This clone came up once. The V gene is TRBV20-1, the J gene TRBJ2-3; D remains unclear. Germline V gene data show CDR1 as DFQATT and CDR2 as SNEGSKA (reference sequence). Trimming stripped 3 bases from V and 3 bases from J, with 7 bases between. This CDR3 spans 12 amino acids. Here the CDR3 reads CSASPGTDTQYF. In DNA, the CDR3 is TGCAGTGCTAGTCCAGGAACAGATACGCAGTATTTT.

The rearrangement links TRBV11-2 to TRBJ2-2; 10 nucleotides agree with TRBD1. Germline V lookup: CDR1 SGHAT, CDR2 FQNNGV. The trim removed 1 base at V and 4 bases at J, leaving 0 bases unmatched. The CDR3 has 15 amino acids. CDR3 in amino acids: CASSLGTGGTGELFF. In nucleotides, the CDR3 is TGTGCCAGCAGCTTAGGGACAGGGGGCACCGGGGAGCTGTTTTTT.

This rearrangement joins TRBV2 to TRBJ2-5; D is possibly TRBD1 (5 bases). Deletions cut 5 bases from V and 5 bases from J, with 18 bases between. CDR1 SNHLY and CDR2 FYNNEI come from the germline V gene. This CDR3 contains 15 residues. CDR3 DNA sequence: TGTGCCAGCAGTAGACAGCGATCCTCCCGGGAGACCCAGTACTTC. This translates into CASSRQRSSRETQYF.

The rearrangement uses TRBV5-5 and TRBJ1-2, with 11 bases lining up with TRBD1. CDR1 is SGHKS and CDR2 is YYEKEE in the germline V gene (reference sequence). The CDR3 consists of 18 residues. V trimming: 0 bases; J trimming: 2 bases; junction bases outside the gene matches: 9. The CDR3: CASSLVGTGGPENYGYTF. CDR3 nucleotides: TGTGCCAGCAGCTTGGTCGGGACAGGGGGACCAGAAAACTATGGCTACACCTTC.

CDR3: CASSLAGMGDLREQYF. For the CDR3, the DNA is TGTGCCAGCAGCTTAGCCGGAATGGGAGACCTACGAGAGCAGTACTTC. The chain carries TRBV7-9 and TRBJ2-7; tentatively, D is TRBD2 (5 bases). The germline gives CDR1 SEHNR, CDR2 FQNEAQ (reference sequence). Trimming shortened V by 0 bases and J by 7 bases, and 19 bases separated the two germline ends. The CDR3 has 16 amino acids.

J is TRBJ2-2 and V is TRBV3-1 (or the pseudogene TRBV3-2); 8 bases agree with TRBD2. The ends lost 3 bases at V and 3 bases at J; junction bases unmatched: 9. CDR1 is LGHDT, CDR2 YNNKEL, per germline (reference sequence). The CDR3 spans 17 residues. The CDR3 sequence: CASSHFRGGLDTGELFF. CDR3 DNA: TGTGCCAGCAGCCATTTCCGGGGGGGCCTCGACACCGGGGAGCTGTTTTTT.

The V call is TRBV5-1, the J call TRBJ2-2; weak D call: TRBD2 (5 bases). Trimming shortened V by 0 bases and J by 4 bases, and 10 bases separated the two germline ends. CDR3 size: 15 residues. Germline values: CDR1 SGHRS, CDR2 YFSETQ. This CDR3 reads CASSLAGMSTGELFF. The CDR3 DNA sequence: TGCGCCAGCAGCTTGGCGGGGATGAGCACCGGGGAGCTGTTTTTT.

V and J are TRBV2 and TRBJ1-6; TRBD1 matches at 9 bases. V shed 11 bases and J 6 bases; nucleotides not matched to a gene: 8. Per germline, CDR1 SNHLY and CDR2 FYNNEI. This CDR3 has 14 residues. The CDR3 reads CARQSDRGNSPLHF. The CDR3 nucleotides read TGTGCCCGACAATCGGACAGGGGTAATTCACCCCTCCACTTT.

This sequence joins TRBV29-1 and TRBJ1-1; D is perhaps TRBD1 (5 bases). This CDR3 has 14 residues. Germline CDR1 is SQVTM and CDR2 is ANQGSEA. V was cut by 3 bases and J by 2 bases, with 13 bases left in between. The CDR3 DNA is TGCAGCGTTGATAAGAGGCAGGGAAACACTGAAGCTTTCTTT. Amino acid sequence: CSVDKRQGNTEAFF.